This T cell receptor (beta chain) was sequenced in a study of blood T cell repertoires in COVID-19. At the level of the study: Researchers got acute and convalescent COVID-19 samples from the United States, Italy and Spain.

Clones were read by immunoSEQ multiplex PCR, and TCRdb kept only the in-frame ones, dropping some. The sample comprises around 270,000 clones, around 89% of which are singletons, and approximately 4.6% rests with the top ten. V lost 8 bases to trimming and J lost 5 bases, with 13 bases between them. CDR3 length equals 13 residues. Germline assignment: CDR1 SGHAT and CDR2 FQNNGV. The genes are TRBV11-2 and TRBJ1-5, with D possibly matching TRBD1 (6 bases). Material: peripheral blood. The sequence came from a man in his forties with acute or convalescent COVID-19. The CDR3 is CASSQGLDQPQHF. In DNA form, the CDR3 reads TGTGCCAGCTCGCAGGGGTTAGATCAGCCCCAGCATTTT.